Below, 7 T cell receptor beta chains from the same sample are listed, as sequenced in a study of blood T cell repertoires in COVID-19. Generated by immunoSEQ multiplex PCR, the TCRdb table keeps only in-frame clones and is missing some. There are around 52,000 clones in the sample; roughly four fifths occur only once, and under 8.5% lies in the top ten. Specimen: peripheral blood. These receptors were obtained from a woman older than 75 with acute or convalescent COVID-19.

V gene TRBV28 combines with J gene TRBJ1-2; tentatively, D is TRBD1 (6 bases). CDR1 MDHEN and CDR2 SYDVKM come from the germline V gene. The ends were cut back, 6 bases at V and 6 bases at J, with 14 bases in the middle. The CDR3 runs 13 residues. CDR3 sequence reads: CASSSRGGHGYTF. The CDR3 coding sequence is TGTGCCAGCAGCTCCAGGGGTGGGCATGGCTACACCTTC.

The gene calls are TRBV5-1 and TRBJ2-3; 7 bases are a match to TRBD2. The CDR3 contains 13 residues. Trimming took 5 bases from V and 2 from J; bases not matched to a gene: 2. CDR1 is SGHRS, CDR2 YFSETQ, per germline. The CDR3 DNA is TGCGCCAGCAGGGGGACTACCACAGATACGCAGTATTTT. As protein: CASRGTTTDTQYF.

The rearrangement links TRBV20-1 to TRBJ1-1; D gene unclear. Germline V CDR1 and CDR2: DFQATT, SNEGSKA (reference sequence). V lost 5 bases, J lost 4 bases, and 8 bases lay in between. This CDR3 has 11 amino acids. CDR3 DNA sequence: TGCAGTGCTCCGCGAAGCACTGAAGCTTTCTTT. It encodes CSAPRSTEAFF.

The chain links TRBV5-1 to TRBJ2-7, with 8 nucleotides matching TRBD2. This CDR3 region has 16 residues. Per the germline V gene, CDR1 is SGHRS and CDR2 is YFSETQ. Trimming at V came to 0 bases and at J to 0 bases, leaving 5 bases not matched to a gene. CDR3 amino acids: CASSLALGGASYEQYF. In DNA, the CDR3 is TGCGCCAGCAGCTTGGCCCTCGGGGGGGCCTCCTACGAGCAGTACTTC.

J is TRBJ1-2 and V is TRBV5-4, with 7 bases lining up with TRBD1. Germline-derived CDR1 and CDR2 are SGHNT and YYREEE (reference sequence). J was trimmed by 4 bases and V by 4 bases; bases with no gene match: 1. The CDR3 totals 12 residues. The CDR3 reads CASSRDSYGYTF. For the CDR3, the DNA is TGTGCCAGCAGCCGGGACAGCTATGGCTACACCTTC.

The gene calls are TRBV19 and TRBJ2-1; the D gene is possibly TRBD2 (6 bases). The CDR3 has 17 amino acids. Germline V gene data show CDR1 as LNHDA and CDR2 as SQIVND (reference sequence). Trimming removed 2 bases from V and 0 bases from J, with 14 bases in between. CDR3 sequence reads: CASSIRVSGSSYNEQFF. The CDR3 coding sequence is TGTGCCAGTAGTATAAGGGTTAGCGGTAGCTCCTACAATGAGCAGTTCTTC.

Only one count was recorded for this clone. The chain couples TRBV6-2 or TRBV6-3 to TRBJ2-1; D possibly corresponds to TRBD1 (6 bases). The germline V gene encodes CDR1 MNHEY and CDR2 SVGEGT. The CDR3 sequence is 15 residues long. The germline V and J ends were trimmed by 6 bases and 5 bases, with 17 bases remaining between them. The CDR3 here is CASSQSGTRNNEQFF. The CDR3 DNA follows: TGTGCCAGCAGCCAATCCGGGACACGGAACAATGAGCAGTTCTTC.